These 20 T cell receptor beta chains originate from one sample sequenced in a study of shared clonotypes between healthy human individuals. Here immunoSEQ multiplex PCR was the method, and the copy in TCRdb shows in-frame clones only, minus some. The data hold approximately 980,000 clones, with 60% to 85% observed a single time. Material: memory CD4+ T cells sorted from blood. Subset given: CD45RA-negative fraction. Receptors were obtained from a man aged 18 to 30 in good health.

The chain uses TRBV28 and TRBJ1-6; perhaps TRBD1 as D (5 bases). The ends were cut back, 6 bases at V and 0 bases at J, with 9 bases in the middle. The CDR3 runs to 15 residues. Germline V gives CDR1 MDHEN, CDR2 SYDVKM. CDR3 region: CASRGGSSYNSPLHF. The CDR3 bases are TGTGCCAGCAGGGGGGGAAGCTCCTATAATTCACCCCTCCACTTT. The full variable domain, in which reference TRBV28 and TRBJ1-6 provide the parts outside the CDR3, is DVKVTQSSRYLVKRTGEKVFLECVQDMDHENMFWYRQDPGLGLRLIYFSYDVKMKEKGDIPEGYSVSREKKERFSLILESASTNQTSMYLCASRGGSSYNSPLHFGNGTRLTVT.

This rearrangement joins TRBV4-1 to TRBJ2-7; 7 nucleotides agree with TRBD1. The CDR3 totals 15 residues. CDR1 MGHRA and CDR2 YSYEKL come from the germline V gene. The junction had 4 bases not matched to a gene; V was cut back by 2 bases and J by 0 bases. CDR3 DNA sequence: TGCGCCAGCAGCCAAAACAGGGGTAGCTCCTACGAGCAGTACTTC. Protein product: CASSQNRGSSYEQYF.

The chain joins TRBV5-8 to TRBJ2-7, with D unclear. Germline loops: CDR1 SGHTS, CDR2 YDEGEE. The ends were cut back, 0 bases at V and 2 bases at J, with 9 bases in the middle. The CDR3 length is 14 residues. The chain's CDR3 is CASSLGPGPYEQYF. The CDR3 DNA reads TGTGCCAGCAGCTTGGGCCCCGGGCCCTACGAGCAGTACTTC.

This sequence joins TRBV28 and TRBJ2-7; D gene ambiguous. CDR1 MDHEN and CDR2 SYDVKM come from the germline V gene. The CDR3 spans 12 residues. V lost 2 bases, J lost 5 bases, and 7 bases lay in between. In nucleotides, the CDR3 is TGTGCCAGCAGTTTAAGGGTCCACGAGCAGTACTTC. Its translation is CASSLRVHEQYF. The whole variable domain, filled in from reference TRBV28 and TRBJ2-7, reads DVKVTQSSRYLVKRTGEKVFLECVQDMDHENMFWYRQDPGLGLRLIYFSYDVKMKEKGDIPEGYSVSREKKERFSLILESASTNQTSMYLCASSLRVHEQYFGPGTRLTVT.

This clone was detected only once. V usage is TRBV10-3 and J usage is TRBJ2-7, with D maybe TRBD2 (5 bases). The CDR3 length is 13 residues. Germline V gene lookup returns CDR1 ENHRY and CDR2 SYGVKD. V gave up 10 bases and J gave up 2 bases, with 15 bases separating them. Here the CDR3 reads CAKISDTTYEQYF. CDR3 nucleotide sequence: TGTGCCAAAATTAGCGATACCACCTACGAGCAGTACTTC.

The chain uses TRBV5-1 and TRBJ1-3; the match to TRBD1 covers 9 bases. This CDR3 region has 16 residues. Germline lookup yields CDR1 SGHRS and CDR2 YFSETQ. V dropped 4 bases and J dropped 0; count of bases not matched to a gene: 5. CDR3: CASSDGTGRSGNTIYF. Here the CDR3 DNA reads TGCGCCAGCAGCGATGGGACAGGGCGCTCTGGAAACACCATATATTTT.

The chain recombines TRBV9 with TRBJ1-2; TRBD1 is a possible D gene (5 bases). Trimming cost V 0 bases and J 2 bases, with 14 bases left between them. This CDR3 comprises 16 residues. Germline-derived CDR1 and CDR2 are SGDLS and YYNGEE. The CDR3 bases are TGTGCCAGCAGCGTAGACCCTGCGGCAGGGAACTATGGCTACACCTTC. It codes for CASSVDPAAGNYGYTF. The full variable domain, with the rest looked up from reference TRBV9 and TRBJ1-2, is DSGVTQTPKHLITATGQRVTLRCSPRSGDLSVYWYQQSLDQGLQFLIQYYNGEERAKGNILERFSAQQFPDLHSELNLSSLELGDSALYFCASSVDPAAGNYGYTFGSGTRLTVV.

The chain carries TRBV10-1 and TRBJ1-5; 7 bases fit TRBD1. Trimming at V came to 4 bases and at J to 6 bases, leaving 6 bases not matched to a gene. This CDR3 is built from 14 residues. Germline CDR1 reads WNHNN; CDR2 reads SYGVQD (reference sequence). The CDR3 is CASSATGISQPQHF. The CDR3 nucleotides read TGCGCCAGCAGTGCGACAGGGATTAGTCAGCCCCAGCATTTT.

This clone has at least ten counts. This chain connects TRBV30 to TRBJ2-3; possible D gene TRBD2, 6 bases. Trimming shortened V by 6 bases and J by 0 bases, and 13 bases separated the two germline ends. This CDR3 spans 14 amino acids. From germline, CDR1 is GTSNPN and CDR2 SVGIG (reference sequence). CDR3 amino acids: CACLKTSSTDTQYF. In DNA form, the CDR3 reads TGTGCCTGCCTTAAGACTAGTAGCACAGATACGCAGTATTTT.

The rearrangement joins TRBV19 to TRBJ1-5; 12 bases align to TRBD1. CDR3 length: 17 amino acids. Unmatched junction bases numbered 8, after V lost 7 bases and J lost 1 base. CDR1 and CDR2 from the germline V gene are LNHDA and SQIVND (reference sequence). The DNA for the CDR3 is TGTGCCAGTATGCCCGGGACAGGGGGCGCGAGCAATCAGCCCCAGCATTTT. As protein: CASMPGTGGASNQPQHF.

The V and J genes are TRBV29-1 and TRBJ2-1; TRBD2 aligns across 7 bases. V lost 6 bases, J lost 9 bases, and 5 bases stayed unmatched. Looked up from germline, CDR1 is SQVTM and CDR2 is ANQGSEA. The CDR3 contains 11 residues. The CDR3 spells CSVDGGGEQFF. Here the CDR3 DNA reads TGCAGCGTGGATGGGGGGGGTGAGCAGTTCTTC.

This rearrangement joins TRBV28 to TRBJ1-1; the D is unclear. CDR1 MDHEN and CDR2 SYDVKM come from the germline V gene. V was shortened by 5 bases and J by 13 bases, with 23 bases between the two germline ends. The CDR3 loop spans 14 amino acids. CDR3 sequence (DNA): TGTGCCAGCAGTCTTCAGCTCGGGATTGGCGGTGATTTCTTT. This gives the protein CASSLQLGIGGDFF.

This chain uses TRBV10-3 with TRBJ1-1, with a possible D match to TRBD1 (5 bases). CDR1 and CDR2 (germline): ENHRY, SYGVKD. V lost 1 base and J 3 bases, leaving 15 bases between the germline ends. The CDR3 has 16 residues. CDR3 residues: CAISEWRGVGDTEAFF. The CDR3 nucleotides are TGTGCCATCAGTGAGTGGAGGGGCGTAGGGGACACTGAAGCTTTCTTT.

The CDR3 sequence is CASSLTSGSGTGELFF. The CDR3 nucleotides are TGTGCCAGCAGCTTGACTAGCGGGAGTGGCACCGGGGAGCTGTTTTTT. The V gene is TRBV7-2, the J gene TRBJ2-2; 12 bases agree with TRBD2. Germline V gives CDR1 SGHTA, CDR2 FQGNSA. V lost 3 bases to trimming and J lost 4 bases; unmatched junction nucleotides: 3. CDR3 length: 16 residues.

A note on this clone: Other DNA sequences in the same sample also yield this CDR3. This chain uses TRBV10-3 with TRBJ2-7; TRBD1 matches 8 bases. From germline, CDR1 is ENHRY and CDR2 SYGVKD. V trimming: 10 bases; J trimming: 3 bases; junction bases outside the gene matches: 5. The CDR3 is 12 amino acids. CDR3 region: CATTGQGYEQYF. In DNA, the CDR3 is TGTGCCACGACCGGACAGGGCTACGAGCAGTACTTC.

This chain joins TRBV30 and TRBJ2-7, with D unresolved. V was clipped by 1 base and J by 0 bases, with 10 bases between them. Germline V gene data show CDR1 as GTSNPN and CDR2 as SVGIG (reference sequence). The CDR3 loop spans 14 amino acids. The CDR3 nucleotides are TGTGCCTGGAGTGAGGGCGGCAGCTCCTACGAGCAGTACTTC. Protein: CAWSEGGSSYEQYF.

This clone showed up many times. The J gene is TRBJ2-2, the V gene TRBV13; a possible D gene is TRBD1 (6 bases). This CDR3 has 16 amino acids. Germline V lookup: CDR1 PRHDT, CDR2 FYEKMQ (reference sequence). V was shortened by 6 bases and J by 2 bases, with 16 bases between the two germline ends. The CDR3 reads CASSRTGLRNTGELFF. For the CDR3, the DNA is TGTGCCAGCAGTCGCACAGGGTTGAGAAACACCGGGGAGCTGTTTTTT. Together with reference TRBV13 and TRBJ2-2, the CDR3 gives the full variable domain: AAGVIQSPRHLIKEKRETATLKCYPIPRHDTVYWYQQGPGQDPQFLISFYEKMQSDKGSIPDRFSAQQFSDYHSELNMSSLELGDSALYFCASSRTGLRNTGELFFGEGSRLTVL.

The chain has TRBV5-6 and TRBJ2-7; TRBD1 matches at 9 bases. J gave up 0 bases and V 0 bases, and 10 bases lay outside the gene matches. Per the germline V gene, CDR1 is SGHDT and CDR2 is YYEEEE. CDR3 length: 18 amino acids. CDR3 bases: TGTGCCAGCAGCTTGGGGGACAGGGACATCTGGCTCTCCTACGAGCAGTACTTC. It specifies CASSLGDRDIWLSYEQYF.

V usage is TRBV30 and J usage is TRBJ1-2; TRBD1 aligns across 7 bases. Trimming at V came to 3 bases and at J to 0 bases, leaving 7 bases not matched to a gene. The CDR3 sequence is 15 residues long. Germline CDR1 is GTSNPN and CDR2 is SVGIG (reference sequence). DNA of the CDR3: TGTGCCTGGAGACCGGGACAGTGGGCTAACTATGGCTACACCTTC. Translation: CAWRPGQWANYGYTF.

This clone was found a few times. The chain joins TRBV28 to TRBJ1-2; 7 bases are shared with TRBD1. The length of the CDR3 is 13 residues. Trimming removed 5 bases from V and 6 bases from J; junction bases left unmatched: 6. CDR1 and CDR2 (germline): MDHEN, SYDVKM. The DNA of the CDR3 is TGTGCCAGCAGTACCAGGGGGAAGAATGGCTACACCTTC. The encoded protein is CASSTRGKNGYTF.